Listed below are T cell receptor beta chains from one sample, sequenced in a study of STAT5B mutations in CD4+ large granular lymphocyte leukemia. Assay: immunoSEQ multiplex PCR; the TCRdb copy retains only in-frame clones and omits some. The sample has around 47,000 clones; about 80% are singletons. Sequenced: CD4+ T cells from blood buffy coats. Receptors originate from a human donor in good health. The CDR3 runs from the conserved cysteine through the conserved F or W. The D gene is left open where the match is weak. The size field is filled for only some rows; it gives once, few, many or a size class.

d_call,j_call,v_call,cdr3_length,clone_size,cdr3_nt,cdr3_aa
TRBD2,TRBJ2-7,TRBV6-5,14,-,TGTGCCAGCAGTTACGGGACTATTACGGGAGAGCAGTACTTC,CASSYGTITGEQYF
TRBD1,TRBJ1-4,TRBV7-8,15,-,TGTGCCAGCAGCATAAACAGGGGGCGCAGGGAAAAACTGTTTTTT,CASSINRGRREKLFF
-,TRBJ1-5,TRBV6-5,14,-,TGTGCCAGCAGTTACTCGCGCGGACATCAGCCCCAGCATTTT,CASSYSRGHQPQHF
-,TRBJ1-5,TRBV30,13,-,TGTGCCTTAAAAAAAGACGGCAATCAGCCCCAGCATTTT,CALKKDGNQPQHF
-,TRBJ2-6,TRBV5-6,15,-,TGTGCCAGCAGCTTAATTGTTGCAGGGGCCAACGTCCTGACTTTC,CASSLIVAGANVLTF
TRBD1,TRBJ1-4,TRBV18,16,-,TGTGCCAGCTCACTCTCAAGTGCAGGGGGCGGTGAAAAACTGTTTTTT,CASSLSSAGGGEKLFF
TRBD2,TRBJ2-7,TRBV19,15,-,TGTGCCAGTAGTATAGTAGCGGGAGAAATCTACGAGCAGTACTTC,CASSIVAGEIYEQYF
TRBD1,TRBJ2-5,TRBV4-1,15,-,TGCGCCAGCAGCGAGAGCCACAGGGGGCGAGAGACCCAGTACTTC,CASSESHRGRETQYF
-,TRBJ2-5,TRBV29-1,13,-,TGCAGCGTTGCGAGGAGGGGGCAAGAGACCCAGTACTTC,CSVARRGQETQYF
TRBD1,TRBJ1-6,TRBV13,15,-,TGTGCCAGCAGGCGGGGACAGGCATATAATTCACCCCTCCACTTT,CASRRGQAYNSPLHF
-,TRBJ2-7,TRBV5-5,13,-,TGTGCCAGCAGCTTGGGGGGCCCCTACGAGCAGTACTTC,CASSLGGPYEQYF
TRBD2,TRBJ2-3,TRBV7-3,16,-,TGTGCCAGCAGCTTAACATTAGCGGGAGGGCGGGATACGCAGTATTTT,CASSLTLAGGRDTQYF
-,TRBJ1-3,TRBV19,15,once,TGTGCCAGTAGTCGCCTCGTCTCCTCTGGAAACACCATATATTTT,CASSRLVSSGNTIYF
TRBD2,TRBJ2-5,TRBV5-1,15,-,TGCGCCAGCAGCTTGGGACTAGCGGACCAAGAGACCCAGTACTTC,CASSLGLADQETQYF
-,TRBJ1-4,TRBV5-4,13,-,TGTGCCAGCAGCTTGGTTGGGGGCGAAAAACTGTTTTTT,CASSLVGGEKLFF
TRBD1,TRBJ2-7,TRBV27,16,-,TGTGCCAGCAGTAAATATGGGACAGGGATCTCCTACGAGCAGTACTTC,CASSKYGTGISYEQYF
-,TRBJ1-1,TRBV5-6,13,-,TGTGCCAGCAGCTTAGGGAGAAGGACTGAAGCTTTCTTT,CASSLGRRTEAFF
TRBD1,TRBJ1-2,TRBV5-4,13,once,TGTGCCAGCAGCTTGGAGAGGGGGCCCGGCTACACCTTC,CASSLERGPGYTF
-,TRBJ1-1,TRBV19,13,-,TGTGCCAGTAGTATGAAGAGGAACACTGAAGCTTTCTTT,CASSMKRNTEAFF
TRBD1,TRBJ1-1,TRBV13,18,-,TGTGCCAGCAGCCCCCGGGCGCACAGGGGGACCTTCGCTACTGAAGCTTTCTTT,CASSPRAHRGTFATEAFF
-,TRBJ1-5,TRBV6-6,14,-,TGTGCCAGCAGGAATCCGGGGGGTAATCAGCCCCAGCATTTT,CASRNPGGNQPQHF
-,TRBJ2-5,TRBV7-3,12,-,TGTGCCAGCAGCCTGGCCGGAGAGACCCAGTACTTC,CASSLAGETQYF
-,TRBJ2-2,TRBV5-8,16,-,TGTGCCAGCAGCTTGGAGGTAAAGGGACGAACCGGGGAGCTGTTTTTT,CASSLEVKGRTGELFF
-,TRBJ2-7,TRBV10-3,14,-,TGTGCCATCAGTGAGCCAGTCCCAAGTCGCGAGCAGTACTTC,CAISEPVPSREQYF
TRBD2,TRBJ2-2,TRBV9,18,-,TGTGCCAGCAGCGTTAGTCCCACTAGCGGGAGCGGGACCGGGGAGCTGTTTTTT,CASSVSPTSGSGTGELFF
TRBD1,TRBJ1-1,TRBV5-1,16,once,TGCGCCAGCAGCTTGGATTTGGGACAGGGCTCCACTGAAGCTTTCTTT,CASSLDLGQGSTEAFF
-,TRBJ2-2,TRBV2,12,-,TGTGCCAGCAGTGACAACACCGGGGAGCTGTTTTTT,CASSDNTGELFF
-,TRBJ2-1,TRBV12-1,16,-,TGTGCCAGCAGCTTTGTCTCGCGGGCACACTACAATGAGCAGTTCTTC,CASSFVSRAHYNEQFF
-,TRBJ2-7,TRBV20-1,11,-,TGCAGTGCTAGAGATAATAGAGAGCAGTACTTC,CSARDNREQYF
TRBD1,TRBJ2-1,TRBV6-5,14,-,TGTGCCAGCAGGGGGACAGGGATGTACAATGAGCAGTTCTTC,CASRGTGMYNEQFF
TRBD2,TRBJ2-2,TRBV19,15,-,TGTGCCAGTAGTATGGGACTAGCGGGGCCAGGGGAGCTGTTTTTT,CASSMGLAGPGELFF
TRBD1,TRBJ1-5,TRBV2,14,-,TGTGCCAGCAAGGACAGGGGGCATGGTCAGCCCCAGCATTTT,CASKDRGHGQPQHF
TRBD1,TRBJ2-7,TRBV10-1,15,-,TGCGCCAGCAGCCAACCCGGGACAGGGAGCGGAGAGCAGTACTTC,CASSQPGTGSGEQYF